One T cell receptor (beta chain) is described in this entry. Its antigen remains undetermined. No base-level quality is on record; no much larger clone is a single base apart. This sample is drawn from a study of regulatory T cells in long-lasting Graves disease (dated by TCRdb to the early 2020s). For the wider study: Persistent Graves' disease was defined as antithyroid drug treatment for over 5 years with persistently positive TSH receptor autoantibodies. A total of around 35 samples underwent TCR sequencing: some 13 from persistent and approximately 20 from newly diagnosed Graves' disease patients. Persistent Graves' disease patients were compared with newly diagnosed Graves' disease patients by peripheral blood TCR sequencing and RNA sequencing. The study was conducted in China and was registered as a clinical trial. Persistent Graves' disease patients in the clinical cohort had taken antithyroid drugs for around 11 years on average.

Library preparation employed multiplex PCR. The sequencer listed for this sample is Illumina HiSeq 4000. iRepertoire HTBI primers and Arm-PCR amplification of CDR3 regions were used to construct TCR beta libraries. Gel purification was performed on PCR products prior to sequencing. Per the source publication's procedure: Gene usage analysis of CDR3 amino acid clonotypes relied on the roughly 67 TRBV and about 15 TRBJ segments identified across samples. Filtered high-quality paired reads were merged into contigs using COPE and FqMerger. BLAST was used to align contigs to IMGT TRBV, TRBD and TRBJ reference genes, and CDR3 was defined according to IMGT. Clonotypes above 0.1% frequency were classified as highly expanded clones. Shannon entropy was used to measure repertoire diversity, and the Gini coefficient was used to measure V-J evenness. Public clonotypes were defined as clonotypes shared by more than one individual. The public sequencing data were trimmed at Q25 with fastp and processed into clonotypes with MiXCR by TCRdb, which kept only in-frame beta chains. All rows with the same CDR3 protein become a single entry with the most common DNA and genes. V and J calls and clone size were set by TCRdb, not the authors. Present in this sample are approximately 440,000 distinct CDR3 sequences, around 20% of which were seen just once. The top ten hold roughly 30% of the sample.

The investigation overall reported the following: The authors acknowledged the small sample size as a limitation that may reduce accuracy. Preferential use of TRBV28, TRBJ1-2 and TRBJ2-5 was observed in persistent disease, whereas TRBV20-1 and TRBJ2-1 were favored in newly diagnosed disease. Only the TCR beta chain was sequenced and analyzed. Compared with newly diagnosed patients, patients with persistent Graves' disease had lower TCR Shannon entropy and fewer highly expanded clones, which suggests clonal expansion. More public clonotypes were shared among persistent patients (fewer than 3,000) than among newly diagnosed patients (over 900). The study examined only peripheral blood because the primary lesion, thyroid tissue, could not be accessed.

Trimming removed 0 bases from V and 6 bases from J, leaving 9 bases between the germline ends. Including the terminal cysteine and phenylalanine, the CDR3 comprises 15 residues. Of all the DNA, just the CDR3 is kept, 45 bases in frame from base 1. CDR1 LNHDA and CDR2 SQIVND are derived from the germline V gene (reference sequence). The time point label on this specimen signifies: persistent/refractory GD, antithyroid drugs over 5 years with positive TRAb. For both TCR sequencing and RNA sequencing, RNA was extracted from PBMCs using TRIzol. Graves' disease was diagnosed according to American Thyroid Association guidelines. The patients came from an endocrinology department in Xi'an, China. Each patient gave around 9.2 milliliters of peripheral blood, collected in an EDTA anticoagulant tube. Ficoll Paque Plus density gradient separation was used to isolate PBMCs, and no further T cell sorting was done. An Agilent 2100 Bioanalyzer and agarose gel were used to check RNA quality, and a NanoDrop 2000 was used to measure RNA concentration.

This receptor was taken from a female donor with Graves disease. This chain joins TRBV19 to TRBJ1-6, with no confidently assigned D gene. Sequenced material: peripheral blood mononuclear cells (PBMCs), taken when the disease was refractory, from a patient treated with antithyroid drugs. The bases are TGTGCCAGTAGTATAGATCCCCGACTTAATTCACCCCTCCACTTT. The resulting protein is CASSIDPRLNSPLHF.